A selection of T cell receptor beta chains follows, all from one sample in a study of cytomegalovirus exposure and HLA in healthy donors. The table came from immunoSEQ multiplex PCR; TCRdb's copy has only in-frame clones and leaves some out. The data hold 140,000 to 150,000 clones, with around three quarters observed a single time. Sequencing was done on a sample of PBMCs. The receptors originated from a woman aged 55-70 years in good health and CMV-seropositive. Each CDR3 is given with its conserved first and last residue. A D gene is named only where the DNA matches it firmly. Clone size is shown for a subset of rows, as once, few, many or a class of expanded clone.

j_call v_call clone_size d_call cdr3_aa cdr3_nt
TRBJ2-7 TRBV7-6 NA TRBD1 CASSIRQGSGYEQYF TGTGCCAGCAGCATCAGACAGGGGTCAGGCTACGAGCAGTACTTC
TRBJ2-7 TRBV5-1 few TRBD2 CASSSAGGPYEQYF TGCGCCAGCAGCTCAGCGGGAGGGCCCTACGAGCAGTACTTC
TRBJ2-7 TRBV27 NA NA CASSLSIYPGYEQYF TGTGCCAGCAGTTTATCGATTTATCCGGGATACGAGCAGTACTTC
TRBJ2-2 TRBV9 NA NA CASSVVESSRELFF TGTGCCAGCAGCGTAGTTGAGAGTTCCCGGGAGCTGTTTTTT
TRBJ1-1 TRBV19 NA NA CASSIGLGSSNTEAFF TGTGCCAGTAGTATTGGTTTGGGCAGCTCGAACACTGAAGCTTTCTTT
TRBJ2-7 TRBV6-5 NA NA CASSLAGVYEQYF TGTGCCAGCAGTTTAGCCGGAGTCTACGAGCAGTACTTC
TRBJ2-3 TRBV28 NA TRBD2 CASSTPGGRGSTDTQYF TGTGCCAGCAGTACCCCGGGGGGGCGGGGTAGCACAGATACGCAGTATTTT
TRBJ2-3 TRBV4-1 NA NA CASSQVDSALGDTQYF TGCGCCAGCAGCCAAGTTGATAGCGCCTTGGGAGATACGCAGTATTTT
TRBJ1-2 TRBV5-1 NA NA CASSLAPQDGNGYTF TGCGCCAGCAGCTTGGCCCCACAGGACGGTAATGGCTACACCTTC
TRBJ1-1 TRBV28 few TRBD1 CASNPPGTAFLWTEAFF TGTGCCAGCAATCCACCCGGGACAGCTTTTCTTTGGACTGAAGCTTTCTTT
TRBJ1-5 TRBV10-3 NA NA CAISVAPPTSNQPQHF TGTGCCATCAGTGTAGCCCCTCCGACGAGCAATCAGCCCCAGCATTTT
TRBJ2-7 TRBV30 few TRBD2 CAWGTGLAGGAEQYF TGTGCCTGGGGGACCGGACTAGCGGGAGGGGCCGAGCAGTACTTC
TRBJ2-7 TRBV7-9 NA NA CASSRRPVEGPYEQYF TGTGCCAGCAGCAGACGCCCGGTGGAGGGTCCCTACGAGCAGTACTTC
TRBJ1-1 TRBV10-2 NA NA CASSVVQNTEAFF TGCGCCAGCAGTGTGGTACAGAACACTGAAGCTTTCTTT
TRBJ1-1 TRBV5-1 NA NA CASSPTATGTEAFF TGCGCCAGCAGCCCGACAGCTACGGGCACTGAAGCTTTCTTT
TRBJ1-5 TRBV5-1 NA NA CASSMDGPGVNQPQHF TGCGCCAGCAGCATGGACGGTCCAGGGGTCAATCAGCCCCAGCATTTT